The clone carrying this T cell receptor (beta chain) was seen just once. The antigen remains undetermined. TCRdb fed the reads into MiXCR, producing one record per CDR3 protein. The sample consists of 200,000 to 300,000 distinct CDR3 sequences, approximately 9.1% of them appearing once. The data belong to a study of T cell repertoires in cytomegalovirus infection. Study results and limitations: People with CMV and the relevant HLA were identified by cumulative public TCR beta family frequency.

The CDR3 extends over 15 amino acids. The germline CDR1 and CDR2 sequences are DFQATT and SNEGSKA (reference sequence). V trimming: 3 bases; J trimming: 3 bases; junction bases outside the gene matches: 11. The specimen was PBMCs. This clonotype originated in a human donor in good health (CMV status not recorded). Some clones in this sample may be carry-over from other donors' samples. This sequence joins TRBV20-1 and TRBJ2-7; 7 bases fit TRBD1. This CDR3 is CSASPDREGYYEQYF. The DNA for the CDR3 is TGCAGTGCTAGTCCCGACAGGGAAGGCTACTACGAGCAGTACTTC.